Following are 9 T cell receptor beta chains from one sample sequenced in a study of cytomegalovirus exposure and HLA in healthy donors. PCR was performed using 60 Vbeta and 13 Jbeta primers. The table came from immunoSEQ multiplex PCR; TCRdb's copy has only in-frame clones and leaves some out. The sample has roughly 140,000 clones, over 70% seen once. Sample: PBMCs. Source of these receptors: a young man in good health and CMV-seropositive.

V is TRBV29-1 and J is TRBJ2-7, with 7 positions matching TRBD1. Germline V gene lookup returns CDR1 SQVTM and CDR2 ANQGSEA. This CDR3 is built from 15 residues. J lost 0 bases, V lost 6 bases, and 11 bases had no gene match. The CDR3, as DNA: TGCAGCGTGTTACCGGGACAGCGGAGCTCCTACGAGCAGTACTTC. This codes for CSVLPGQRSSYEQYF.

This clone has a single count. V usage is TRBV28 and J usage is TRBJ1-1, with D uncertain. V was cut by 4 bases and J by 6 bases, with 12 bases left in between. There are 13 residues in the CDR3. Germline V gene lookup returns CDR1 MDHEN and CDR2 SYDVKM. The CDR3 reads CASSSQRPAEAFF. The CDR3 region has the DNA TGTGCCAGCAGTTCCCAGAGGCCGGCTGAAGCTTTCTTT.

Turning to this clone: Other DNA sequences of this sample code for an identical CDR3. This chain uses TRBV5-1 with TRBJ2-2, with TRBD2 as a possible D gene (6 bases). This CDR3 has 15 amino acids. V lost 4 bases to trimming and J lost 4 bases, with 14 bases between them. Germline-derived CDR1 and CDR2 are SGHRS and YFSETQ. This CDR3 is CASSLGQGGTGELFF. DNA of the CDR3: TGCGCCAGCAGCCTTGGGCAGGGAGGCACCGGGGAGCTGTTTTTT.

The genes are TRBV28 and TRBJ1-5, with a weak D call TRBD1 (5 bases). CDR3 size: 16 residues. Per the germline V gene, CDR1 is MDHEN and CDR2 is SYDVKM. V was cut by 6 bases and J by 6 bases, with 21 bases left in between. CDR3: CASRGWGGAETQPQHF. The CDR3 bases are TGTGCCAGCAGGGGGTGGGGAGGGGCCGAGACTCAGCCCCAGCATTTT.

The chain couples TRBV11-1 to TRBJ2-7; D gene unclear. The CDR3 is made up of 13 amino acids. CDR1 is SGHAT and CDR2 is FQDESV in the germline V gene (reference sequence). V lost 0 bases to trimming and J lost 2 bases, with 5 bases between them. CDR3 sequence reads: CASSLAEAYEQYF. CDR3 DNA: TGTGCCAGCAGCTTAGCAGAGGCCTACGAGCAGTACTTC. Full variable domain (rest looked up from reference TRBV11-1 and TRBJ2-7): EAEVAQSPRYKITEKSQAVAFWCDPISGHATLYWYRQILGQGPELLVQFQDESVVDDSQLPKDRFSAERLKGVDSTLKIQPAELGDSAMYLCASSLAEAYEQYFGPGTRLTVT.

The V gene is TRBV6-5, the J gene TRBJ1-6; 7 nucleotides line up with TRBD1. Germline V CDR1 and CDR2: MNHEY, SVGAGI. The trim removed 0 bases at V and 8 bases at J, leaving 4 bases unmatched. This CDR3 is 15 amino acids long. The CDR3 loop reads CASSYSTGPYSPLHF. In nucleotides, the CDR3 is TGTGCCAGCAGTTACTCGACAGGGCCCTATTCACCCCTCCACTTT.

This clone came up a few times. The J gene is TRBJ1-2, the V gene TRBV6-5; D remains ambiguous. Germline V lookup: CDR1 MNHEY, CDR2 SVGAGI. V was trimmed by 6 bases and J by 5 bases, leaving 13 bases between them. This CDR3 region has 13 residues. This chain's CDR3 is CASSHGSLYGYTF. Written as DNA, the CDR3 is TGTGCCAGCAGCCACGGGTCCCTTTATGGCTACACCTTC.

This clone was counted a few times. The J gene is TRBJ1-1, the V gene TRBV30; a possible D gene is TRBD1 (6 bases). CDR3 length: 12 amino acids. V was trimmed by 4 bases and J by 11 bases, leaving 17 bases between them. Per the germline V gene, CDR1 is GTSNPN and CDR2 is SVGIG (reference sequence). CDR3 DNA: TGTGCCTGGACTCGAGGACAGATAAAGGCTTTCTTT. This translates into CAWTRGQIKAFF.

This clone occurred once. The J gene is TRBJ2-1, the V gene TRBV2; TRBD1 matches 10 bases. CDR1 is SNHLY and CDR2 is FYNNEI in the germline V gene. The V segment lost 6 bases and the J segment 8 bases; nucleotides outside the gene matches: 7. The length of the CDR3 is 14 residues. The DNA of the CDR3 is TGTGCCAGCAGCCCGGGACAGGGGATCGATGAGCAGTTCTTC. It codes for CASSPGQGIDEQFF.